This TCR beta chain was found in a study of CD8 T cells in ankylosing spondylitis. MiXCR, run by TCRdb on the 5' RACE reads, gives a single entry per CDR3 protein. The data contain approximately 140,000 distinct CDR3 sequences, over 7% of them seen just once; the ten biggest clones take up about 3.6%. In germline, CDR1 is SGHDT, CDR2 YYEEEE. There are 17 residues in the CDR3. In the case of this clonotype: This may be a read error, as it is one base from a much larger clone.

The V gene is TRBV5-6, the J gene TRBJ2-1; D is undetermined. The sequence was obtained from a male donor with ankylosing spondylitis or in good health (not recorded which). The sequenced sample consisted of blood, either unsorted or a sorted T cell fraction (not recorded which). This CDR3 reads CATSLLIGHRPYNEQFF. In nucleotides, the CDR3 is TGTGCCACCAGCTTGCTGATTGGGCACCGCCCCTACAATGAGCAGTTCTTC.